This TCR beta chain was observed in a study of cytomegalovirus exposure and HLA in healthy donors. Study in general: The approximately 110 validation repertoires and the roughly 690 first-cohort repertoires shared a platform, a later analysis reported.

The length of the CDR3 is 15 residues. V was pared by 3 bases and J by 0 bases, with 6 bases of the junction left unmatched. CDR1 is SGHRS and CDR2 is YFSETQ in the germline V gene. This clone was seen more than once but under ten times. The target antigen is unknown. These donors were members of the roughly 120-subject validation cohort, a group separate from the approximately 670-subject first cohort. General study points: The listing of 160 or so TCR beta chains classed them as cytomegalovirus-associated. Confirmation in vitro established that a few CMV-associated chains were specific for CMV antigens.

The assay was immunoSEQ multiplex PCR, and TCRdb's table has in-frame clones only and misses some. The sample shows more than 200,000 clones, about 90% of them seen only once. The chain is built from TRBV5-1 and TRBJ2-7; 7 bases align to TRBD1. This TCR was recovered from a woman aged 25 to 39 in good health and CMV-seronegative. The specimen was PBMCs. The CDR3 is CASSSGTARSYEQYF. The CDR3 DNA is TGCGCCAGCAGCTCCGGGACAGCGCGCTCCTACGAGCAGTACTTC.